These T cell receptor beta chains were read from a single sample in a study of T cells in Graves' hyperthyroidism and ophthalmopathy. TCRdb redid the calling of the multiplex PCR reads with MiXCR, one entry per CDR3 protein. This sample carries 700,000 to 850,000 distinct CDR3 sequences, roughly a third of them seen once, and the ten largest clones take around 29%. The sequenced material came from blood. These TCRs come from a woman in her 40s with Graves' hyperthyroidism. Each CDR3 is given with its conserved first and last residue. D genes are given only for firm matches. Expanded clones get a size class; other rows say once, few or many, or leave the size out.

NA,TRBD2,TRBJ2-1,TRBV10-3,CAIRPRAQTSGTDNEQFF,TGTGCCATCAGACCACGGGCTCAGACTAGCGGGACAGACAATGAGCAGTTCTTC
NA,NA,TRBJ1-4,TRBV20-1,CSARDTGPPNEKLFF,TGCAGTGCTAGAGATACGGGACCTCCTAATGAAAAACTGTTTTTT
many,TRBD1,TRBJ2-7,TRBV6-5,CASSYPGGGEEQYF,TGTGCCAGCAGTTACCCAGGGGGCGGGGAAGAGCAGTACTTC
NA,TRBD1,TRBJ2-7,TRBV10-3,CAISESGTGVF,TGTGCCATCAGTGAGTCCGGGACAGGGGTCTTC
NA,TRBD1,TRBJ2-3,TRBV10-3,CAISESTGSGTDTQYF,TGTGCCATCAGTGAGTCGACAGGGTCCGGCACAGATACGCAGTATTTT
NA,NA,TRBJ2-7,TRBV11-3,CASSLFRPTRLSYEQYF,TGTGCCAGCAGCCTATTCCGGCCCACCAGACTTTCCTACGAGCAGTACTTC
few,NA,TRBJ1-2,TRBV5-1,CASSSAQLDLSYGYTF,TGCGCCAGCAGCTCGGCCCAACTGGACTTAAGCTATGGCTACACCTTC
many,TRBD1,TRBJ2-7,TRBV7-2,CASSARQGAYEQYF,TGTGCCAGCAGCGCTCGACAGGGAGCCTACGAGCAGTACTTC
NA,TRBD1,TRBJ1-1,TRBV20-1,CSGLTGFVAFF,TGCAGTGGATTGACAGGGTTTGTAGCTTTCTTT
NA,NA,TRBJ1-1,TRBV10-1,CASREKPNTEAFF,TGCGCCAGCAGGGAAAAACCGAACACTGAAGCTTTCTTT
NA,NA,TRBJ1-4,TRBV2,CASSRVRSSEKLFF,TGTGCCAGCAGTAGGGTCCGGTCGAGTGAAAAACTGTTTTTC
few,TRBD2,TRBJ2-7,TRBV25-1,CASSEFPGGEYF,TGTGCCAGCAGTGAATTCCCCGGGGGGGAGTACTTC
many,NA,TRBJ1-2,TRBV12-3/TRBV12-4,CASRRGNGYTF,TGTGCCAGCAGAAGAGGGAACGGCTACACCTTC
NA,NA,TRBJ1-5,TRBV4-2,CASSQGTLLANQPQHF,TGTGCCAGCAGCCAAGGTACATTGTTGGCGAATCAGCCCCAGCATTTT
many,NA,TRBJ2-6,TRBV20-1,CSARVGTGANVLTF,TGCAGTGCTAGAGTGGGGACTGGGGCCAACGTCCTGACTTTC
many,NA,TRBJ1-4,TRBV15,CATSNPLRGAGEKLFF,TGTGCCACCAGCAATCCATTGAGGGGAGCGGGTGAAAAACTGTTTTTT
few,NA,TRBJ2-2,TRBV6-5,CASNWPGELFF,TGTGCCAGCAACTGGCCCGGGGAGCTGTTTTTT
many,NA,TRBJ1-2,TRBV20-1,CSAPGINYGYTF,TGCAGTGCCCCCGGTATTAACTATGGCTACACCTTC
NA,NA,TRBJ1-4,TRBV12-3/TRBV12-4,CASSPDGMGEKLFF,TGTGCCAGCAGTCCGGACGGGATGGGTGAAAAACTGTTTTTT
many,NA,TRBJ1-2,TRBV7-2,CASSVGFDSYGYTF,TGTGCCAGCAGCGTAGGTTTTGATAGCTATGGCTACACCTTC